The 27 T cell receptor beta chains below all came from one sample that was sequenced in a study of OX40 agonist ivuxolimab in advanced cancers. Profiled with immunoSEQ multiplex PCR; TCRdb holds only in-frame clones, not every one. Of 55,000 to 80,000 clones listed, less than 95% were seen once; the top ten hold approximately 5%. Sequencing was performed on CD4+ or CD8+ T cells sorted from blood, taken in a trial of the OX40 agonist ivuxolimab. The source of these receptors is an adult with an advanced solid tumor such as melanoma, head and neck, liver or kidney cancer.

The count of this clone is one. V and J are TRBV6-5 and TRBJ1-3; D ambiguous. The CDR3 runs 14 residues. The V end lost 4 bases, the J end lost 5 bases, and 12 bases lay between the germline ends. The germline gives CDR1 MNHEY, CDR2 SVGAGI. CDR3 coding DNA: TGTGCCAGCAGTTCGGGGATTATGAGAAACACCATATATTTT. Its protein is CASSSGIMRNTIYF.

V gene TRBV5-1 combines with J gene TRBJ2-2, with a tentative D call TRBD1 (5 bases). V was shortened by 3 bases and J by 0 bases, with 9 bases between the two germline ends. CDR3 length equals 15 residues. Germline CDR1 is SGHRS and CDR2 is YFSETQ. The CDR3 spells CASSSGHSNTGELFF. The CDR3, as DNA: TGCGCCAGCAGCTCCGGACACTCGAACACCGGGGAGCTGTTTTTT.

The chain has TRBV11-2 and TRBJ2-5, with a tentative D call TRBD1 (6 bases). The V gene lost 5 bases and the J gene lost 11 bases, with 18 bases spanning the gap. The CDR3 is made up of 13 amino acids. Germline CDR1 reads SGHAT; CDR2 reads FQNNGV. The CDR3 here is CASSPETGNWQYF. The DNA for the CDR3 is TGTGCCAGCAGCCCAGAGACAGGTAATTGGCAGTACTTC.

The chain combines TRBV7-3 with TRBJ1-5, with a tentative D call TRBD1 (5 bases). This CDR3 comprises 17 residues. CDR1 and CDR2 (germline): SGHTA, FQGTGA. V shed 5 bases and J shed 0 bases, with 17 bases lying between them. The CDR3: CASSPAGSEYSNQPQHF. Here the CDR3 DNA reads TGTGCCAGCAGCCCCGCAGGGTCAGAATATAGCAATCAGCCCCAGCATTTT.

The rearrangement joins TRBV5-4 to TRBJ2-7; the D gene is possibly TRBD2 (5 bases). V lost 6 bases to trimming and J lost 2 bases, with 15 bases between them. This CDR3 comprises 14 residues. CDR1 and CDR2 (germline): SGHNT, YYREEE (reference sequence). CDR3: CASTKERNAYEQYF. As DNA, the CDR3 is TGTGCCAGCACAAAGGAGCGGAACGCCTACGAGCAGTACTTC.

The chain recombines TRBV28 with TRBJ1-2; 8 positions match TRBD1. Germline values: CDR1 MDHEN, CDR2 SYDVKM. This CDR3 has 14 amino acids. The V gene end was trimmed by 2 bases and the J gene end by 6 bases; junction bases not matched to a gene: 5. CDR3 bases: TGTGCCAGCAGTTTAAACCAGGGGGCTCATGGCTACACCTTC. Residues: CASSLNQGAHGYTF.

V gene TRBV7-2 combines with J gene TRBJ1-4; D is unclear. The CDR3 runs 13 residues. Trimming removed 5 bases from V and 3 bases from J, with 7 bases in between. Germline V gene lookup returns CDR1 SGHTA and CDR2 FQGNSA. CDR3 sequence reads: CASSGGPNEKLFF. CDR3 DNA: TGTGCCAGCAGCGGAGGTCCTAATGAAAAACTGTTTTTT.

The chain links TRBV10-3 to TRBJ2-5; possible D gene TRBD1, 5 bases. Between the trimmed V and J ends, which lost 6 bases and 0 bases, there was a span of 5 bases. CDR1 and CDR2 from the germline V gene are ENHRY and SYGVKD. The length of the CDR3 is 12 residues. CDR3 coding DNA: TGTGCCATCAGGGACAACCAAGAGACCCAGTACTTC. Its translation: CAIRDNQETQYF.

V usage is TRBV19 and J usage is TRBJ1-2, with D hard to call. Germline V gene data show CDR1 as LNHDA and CDR2 as SQIVND (reference sequence). This CDR3 region has 13 residues. V was cut by 3 bases and J by 7 bases, with 12 bases left in between. The CDR3 is CASSIRGRSGYTF. CDR3 bases: TGTGCCAGTAGTATTCGGGGAAGAAGTGGCTACACCTTC.

This chain uses TRBV2 with TRBJ2-5, with D maybe TRBD2 (7 bases). Germline CDR1 reads SNHLY; CDR2 reads FYNNEI. This CDR3 region has 14 residues. V lost 7 bases to trimming and J lost 7 bases, with 19 bases between them. The chain's CDR3 is CASTRAGGRVTQYF. The CDR3, as DNA: TGTGCCAGCACCCGAGCCGGGGGGCGCGTGACCCAGTACTTC. Complete variable domain (other parts from reference TRBV2 and TRBJ2-5): EPEVTQTPSHQVTQMGQEVILRCVPISNHLYFYWYRQILGQKVEFLVSFYNNEISEKSEIFDDQFSVERPDGSNFTLKIRSTKLEDSAMYFCASTRAGGRVTQYFGPGTRLLVL.

This sequence joins TRBV29-1 and TRBJ2-1; 12 bases map to TRBD2. V was clipped by 5 bases and J by 0 bases; unmatched bases: 11. CDR3 length: 18 amino acids. In germline, CDR1 is SQVTM, CDR2 ANQGSEA. The CDR3: CSVPRLAGGLSSYNEQFF. For the CDR3, the DNA is TGCAGCGTTCCCCGCCTAGCGGGAGGGTTGAGCTCCTACAATGAGCAGTTCTTC.

This clone was detected only once. CDR3 region: CASSLDGYNEQFF. CDR3 DNA: TGCGCCAGCAGCTTGGACGGTTACAATGAGCAGTTCTTC. The chain uses TRBV5-1 and TRBJ2-1; D gene uncertain. The CDR3 has 13 residues. V was trimmed by 0 bases and J by 4 bases, leaving 5 bases between them. Germline lookup yields CDR1 SGHRS and CDR2 YFSETQ.

Comments on this clone: Distinct nucleotide sequences in the sample also encode this CDR3. This sequence joins TRBV5-1 and TRBJ2-7; D gene unclear. The germline gives CDR1 SGHRS, CDR2 YFSETQ. CDR3 length equals 11 residues. V was trimmed by 0 bases and J by 3 bases, leaving 1 base between them. CDR3 coding DNA: TGCGCCAGCAGCTTGGACTACGAGCAGTACTTC. Protein sequence: CASSLDYEQYF.

CDR3 coding DNA: TGTGCCTGGAGTGTACAGGCTTCCACCGGGGAGCTGTTTTTT. It yields the protein CAWSVQASTGELFF. The chain joins TRBV30 to TRBJ2-2; D perhaps matches TRBD1 (5 bases). CDR1 and CDR2 (germline): GTSNPN, SVGIG (reference sequence). This CDR3 has 14 residues. The V end lost 0 bases, the J end lost 4 bases, and 9 bases lay between the germline ends. The full variable domain, with the rest looked up from reference TRBV30 and TRBJ2-2, is SQTIHQWPATLVQPVGSPLSLECTVEGTSNPNLYWYRQAAGRGLQLLFYSVGIGQISSEVPQNLSASRPQDRQFILSSKKLLLSDSGFYLCAWSVQASTGELFFGEGSRLTVL.

The chain carries TRBV6-6 and TRBJ2-1; 7 nucleotides agree with TRBD1. The germline CDR1 and CDR2 sequences are MNHNY and SVGAGI (reference sequence). V shed 3 bases, J shed 4 bases, and the junction held 9 bases outside the gene matches. This CDR3 is 16 amino acids long. CDR3 DNA: TGTGCCAGCAGTTATTTTCGGGACAGCCCTTACAATGAGCAGTTCTTC. Translation: CASSYFRDSPYNEQFF.

This chain joins TRBV5-1 and TRBJ2-2, with 9 bases matching TRBD1. The V gene end was trimmed by 4 bases and the J gene end by 5 bases; junction bases not matched to a gene: 6. There are 15 residues in the CDR3. CDR1 and CDR2 (germline): SGHRS, YFSETQ. The CDR3 DNA is TGCGCCAGCAGCATGCGGACAGGGGAGACCGGGGAGCTGTTTTTT. Translated, it gives CASSMRTGETGELFF.

The CDR3 here is CASSQLQETQYF. CDR3 coding DNA: TGTGCCAGCTCGCAGTTACAAGAGACCCAGTACTTC. The J gene is TRBJ2-5, the V gene TRBV18; D uncertain. The CDR3 loop spans 12 amino acids. Germline lookup yields CDR1 KGHSH and CDR2 LQKENI. The V and J ends lost 6 bases and 2 bases respectively, with 7 bases between them.

This chain uses TRBV7-8 with TRBJ2-7; no firm D call. V lost 1 base and J 6 bases, leaving 16 bases between the germline ends. The CDR3 contains 15 residues. Germline assignment: CDR1 SGHVS and CDR2 FQNEAQ. The CDR3 nucleotides read TGTGCCAGCAGCTTAGTAACAGTCGTAGGCAGCGAGCAGTACTTC. As protein: CASSLVTVVGSEQYF.

This clone occurred once. The V gene is TRBV30, the J gene TRBJ2-5; no definite D call. The CDR3 is 12 amino acids. CDR1 is GTSNPN and CDR2 is SVGIG in the germline V gene (reference sequence). V lost 3 bases and J lost 7, with 12 bases in between. In DNA form, the CDR3 reads TGTGCCTGGAGGGCCGAGCTGACGACCCAGTACTTC. Amino acid sequence: CAWRAELTTQYF.

CDR3 region: CASSIYPGISYEQYF. The CDR3 coding sequence is TGTGCCAGTAGTATTTACCCGGGTATCTCCTACGAGCAGTACTTC. The chain combines TRBV19 with TRBJ2-7; D remains unclear. Germline CDR1 LNHDA, CDR2 SQIVND (reference sequence). Trimming removed 3 bases from V and 0 bases from J, with 12 bases in between. CDR3 size: 15 residues.

The rearrangement links TRBV2 to TRBJ1-2, with a tentative D call TRBD1 (6 bases). The length of the CDR3 is 14 residues. Germline CDR1 SNHLY, CDR2 FYNNEI. The ends were cut back, 2 bases at V and 3 bases at J, with 10 bases in the middle. The CDR3 reads CASSEQGLDYGYTF. CDR3 coding DNA: TGTGCCAGCAGTGAACAGGGGCTGGACTATGGCTACACCTTC.

This clone occurred once. The gene calls are TRBV30 and TRBJ1-2; 8 nucleotides line up with TRBD1. The V segment lost 7 bases and the J segment 2 bases; nucleotides outside the gene matches: 15. The CDR3 spans 16 residues. CDR1 and CDR2 from the germline V gene are GTSNPN and SVGIG (reference sequence). The CDR3 DNA is TGTGCCTCAAATTACTTACGGACAGGGTCCAACTATGGCTACACCTTC. Protein: CASNYLRTGSNYGYTF.

The J gene is TRBJ2-1, the V gene TRBV30; 10 bases are a match to TRBD2. The CDR3 length is 15 residues. Germline lookup yields CDR1 GTSNPN and CDR2 SVGIG (reference sequence). Germline trimming cut 2 bases from V and 14 bases from J; bases unmatched to any gene: 15. The CDR3 sequence is CAWSQGASGRSREFF. CDR3 bases: TGTGCCTGGAGTCAAGGGGCTAGCGGGAGATCTAGGGAGTTCTTC.

V gene TRBV30 combines with J gene TRBJ2-1; 12 positions match TRBD1. The junction had 8 bases not matched to a gene; V was cut back by 4 bases and J by 7 bases. Germline CDR1 GTSNPN, CDR2 SVGIG (reference sequence). The CDR3 contains 15 residues. This CDR3 reads CAWITGTGGTNEQFF. CDR3 coding DNA: TGTGCCTGGATTACCGGGACAGGGGGCACTAATGAGCAGTTCTTC.

The CDR3 region is CASSPRAGGTEAFF. As DNA, the CDR3 is TGTGCCAGCTCACCACGGGCAGGGGGGACTGAAGCTTTCTTT. The chain uses TRBV18 and TRBJ1-1; 7 nucleotides match TRBD1. The CDR3 extends over 14 amino acids. Per germline, CDR1 KGHSH and CDR2 LQKENI. J was trimmed by 5 bases and V by 1 base; bases with no gene match: 4.

The chain joins TRBV10-1 to TRBJ2-1; the match to TRBD1 covers 7 bases. The CDR3 has 13 residues. After removal of 4 bases from V and 9 bases from J, the junction contained 6 bases not matched to a gene. The germline CDR1 and CDR2 sequences are WNHNN and SYGVQD (reference sequence). DNA for the CDR3: TGCGCCAGCAGTGCGAGACAGGGTGGTGAGCAGTTCTTC. Residues: CASSARQGGEQFF.

The chain uses TRBV5-1 and TRBJ2-7, with 8 bases lining up with TRBD1. This CDR3 comprises 14 residues. Germline CDR1 reads SGHRS; CDR2 reads YFSETQ. After removal of 2 bases from V and 2 bases from J, the junction contained 3 bases not matched to a gene. The CDR3 region is CASSFGQGPYEQYF. CDR3 bases: TGCGCCAGCAGCTTTGGACAGGGCCCCTACGAGCAGTACTTC.